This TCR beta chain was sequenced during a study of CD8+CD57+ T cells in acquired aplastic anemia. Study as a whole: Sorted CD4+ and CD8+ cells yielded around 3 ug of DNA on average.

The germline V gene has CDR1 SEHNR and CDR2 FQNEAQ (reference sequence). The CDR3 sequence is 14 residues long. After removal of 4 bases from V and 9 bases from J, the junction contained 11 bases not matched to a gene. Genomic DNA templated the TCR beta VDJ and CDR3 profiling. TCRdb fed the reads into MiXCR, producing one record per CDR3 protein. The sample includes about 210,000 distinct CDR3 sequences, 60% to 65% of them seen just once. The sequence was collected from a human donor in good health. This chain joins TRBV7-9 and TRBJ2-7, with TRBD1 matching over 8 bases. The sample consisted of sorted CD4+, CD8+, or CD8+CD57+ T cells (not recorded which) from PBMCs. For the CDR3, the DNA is TGTGCCAGCAGCTCCGTCCCGGGACAGGCTGGGCAGTACTTC. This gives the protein CASSSVPGQAGQYF.